The clone carrying this T cell receptor (beta chain) was found many times. Described time point: newly diagnosed GD, antithyroid drugs for less than 3 months. TCR sequences were obtained from RNA taken from PBMCs. To make TCR beta libraries, researchers used iRepertoire HTBI primers and Arm-PCR of CDR3 regions. TCRdb fed the multiplex PCR reads into MiXCR, producing one record per CDR3 protein. In the table there are 250,000 or so distinct CDR3 sequences, 20% to 25% of which are singletons. The data stem from a study of regulatory T cells in long-lasting Graves disease. Germline lookup yields CDR1 MNHEY and CDR2 SMNVEV (reference sequence). The CDR3 loop spans 22 amino acids. Trimming took 4 bases from V and 0 from J; bases not matched to a gene: 24.

This sample comprised peripheral blood mononuclear cells (PBMCs), obtained at new diagnosis, from a patient treated with antithyroid drugs. The chain recombines TRBV27 with TRBJ1-5; 7 bases are shared with TRBD1. The sequence was obtained from a female donor with Graves disease. CDR3 amino acids: CASSSQPTAPGTVPYSNQPQHF. Here the CDR3 DNA reads TGTGCCAGCAGTTCGCAACCAACTGCCCCGGGGACAGTGCCTTATAGCAATCAGCCCCAGCATTTT.